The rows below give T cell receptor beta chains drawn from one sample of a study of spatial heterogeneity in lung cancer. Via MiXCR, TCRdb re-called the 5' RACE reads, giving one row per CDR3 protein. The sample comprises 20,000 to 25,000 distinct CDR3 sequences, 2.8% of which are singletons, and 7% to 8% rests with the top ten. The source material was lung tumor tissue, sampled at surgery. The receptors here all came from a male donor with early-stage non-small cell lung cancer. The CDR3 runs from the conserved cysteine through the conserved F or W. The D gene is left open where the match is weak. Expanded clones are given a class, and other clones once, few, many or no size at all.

TGTGCCAGCAGCCTTGGACTGTACACTGAAGCTTTCTTT	CASSLGLYTEAFF	TRBJ1-1	many	TRBV7-8	NA
TGCAGCGTTGCGTCCCGAGAGCGAGCGGGAGGCTCCTACGAGCAGTACTTC	CSVASRERAGGSYEQYF	TRBJ2-7	many	TRBV29-1	TRBD2
TGCAGCGCTGCAGTTGGGGGAGCCGAGCAGTACTTC	CSAAVGGAEQYF	TRBJ2-7	many	TRBV29-1	NA
TGTGCCATCAGTGAGTCCCGCGCTAGCGGGGATAACAATGAGCAGTTCTTC	CAISESRASGDNNEQFF	TRBJ2-1	medium-sized	TRBV10-3	TRBD2
TGTGCCAGCAGTTTGATTAGCGGACCCGCAGATACGCAGTATTTT	CASSLISGPADTQYF	TRBJ2-3	many	TRBV27	NA
TGTGCCAGCAGTGTCAGGGCTGGGGCCAACGTCCTGACTTTC	CASSVRAGANVLTF	TRBJ2-6	many	TRBV2	NA
TGCGCCAGCAGCCAAGAACGCGAGCGAGGGATCCGGGGTACGCAGTATTTT	CASSQERERGIRGTQYF	TRBJ2-3	many	TRBV4-1	NA
TGTGCCAGCAGTTTGGCAGGGGACTCCTACGAGCAGTACTTC	CASSLAGDSYEQYF	TRBJ2-7	many	TRBV12-3/TRBV12-4	NA
TGTGCCAGCCGAGGCCGACAGAAAGTTGCGAGAGGAACCTACGTGGAGCAGTACTTC	CASRGRQKVARGTYVEQYF	TRBJ2-7	many	TRBV6-2/TRBV6-3	NA
TGTGCCAGCAGCCCCAGAGGGGGCGGGTTGGCAACTAATGAAAAACTGTTTTTT	CASSPRGGGLATNEKLFF	TRBJ1-4	many	TRBV7-8	TRBD1
TGTGCCAGCAGTTTCGGGACTAGCGGGTTAGATACGCAGTATTTT	CASSFGTSGLDTQYF	TRBJ2-3	many	TRBV12-3/TRBV12-4	TRBD2
TGTGCCATCAGTGAGTCGCTAGGACAGGGACTGGAGACCCAGTACTTC	CAISESLGQGLETQYF	TRBJ2-5	many	TRBV10-3	TRBD1
TGTGCCAGCAGCTTAGCGCCGCGGACTAGCGTATCCAAAAACATTCAGTACTTC	CASSLAPRTSVSKNIQYF	TRBJ2-4	many	TRBV7-2	TRBD2
TGTGCCAGCAGCTTATCGCAGGCTAGCGGGAGGTACGAGCAGTACTTC	CASSLSQASGRYEQYF	TRBJ2-7	many	TRBV7-2	TRBD2
TGCAGCGTTATCTCGACTAGCGCCTTGACGAGCTCCTACAATGAGCAGTTCTTC	CSVISTSALTSSYNEQFF	TRBJ2-1	many	TRBV29-1	TRBD2
TGTGCCTGGAGTGGGGGTGGACAGGGCGGGCACCCGGAAAAACTGTTTTTT	CAWSGGGQGGHPEKLFF	TRBJ1-4	many	TRBV30	TRBD1
TGTGCCAGCCTAGGGACTAGCGGCCAAGAGACCCAGTACTTC	CASLGTSGQETQYF	TRBJ2-5	many	TRBV2	TRBD2
TGCGCCAGCAGCCAAGATTCAACAGGCTCTGGAAACACCATATATTTT	CASSQDSTGSGNTIYF	TRBJ1-3	many	TRBV4-1	NA
TGCAGCGCCGCCCCGGGTGCACAGAACACTGAAGCTTTCTTT	CSAAPGAQNTEAFF	TRBJ1-1	NA	TRBV29-1	NA
TGCAGCGTTGACTCAGCCCCGGGGGGACAAGAGACCCAGTACTTC	CSVDSAPGGQETQYF	TRBJ2-5	many	TRBV29-1	TRBD2
TGTGCCAGCACTGACCCTGTGGGAGCGGGAGGAAAGAACACCGGGGAGCTGTTTTTT	CASTDPVGAGGKNTGELFF	TRBJ2-2	many	TRBV6-6	TRBD2
TGTGCCAGCAGTGCAGGGGTGAGCACAGATACGCAGTATTTT	CASSAGVSTDTQYF	TRBJ2-3	large	TRBV2	NA
TGTGCCAGCAGTCCCGGACCCCCAGAGAAGACCCAGTACTTC	CASSPGPPEKTQYF	TRBJ2-5	many	TRBV5-8	NA
TGTGCCAGCAGTGCAGTATCTGGAAACACCATATATTTT	CASSAVSGNTIYF	TRBJ1-3	many	TRBV2	NA
TGCGCCAGCAGCATGAGCCCACAGGGACAAGAGACCCAGTACTTC	CASSMSPQGQETQYF	TRBJ2-5	many	TRBV5-1	NA
TGCAGTGCGGGCCGGCCCGACTATGGCTACACCTTC	CSAGRPDYGYTF	TRBJ1-2	many	TRBV20-1	NA
TGTGCCAGCAGCAGACGACTAGCGGAAGAGACCCAGTACTTC	CASSRRLAEETQYF	TRBJ2-5	many	TRBV3-1	TRBD2
TGTGCCAGCAGTTACTCGGGGCGTGATGGCTACACCTTC	CASSYSGRDGYTF	TRBJ1-2	many	TRBV6-5	NA
TGTGCCAGCAGTTTCAGGAGAGTATATGGCTACACCTTC	CASSFRRVYGYTF	TRBJ1-2	many	TRBV28	NA
TGTGCCAGCAGCCCACCCGTAGCGACCACGGATACGCAGTATTTT	CASSPPVATTDTQYF	TRBJ2-3	many	TRBV6-1	NA
TGTGCCAGCAGCCAAAGTAGGCAGCCGCTAGCCAAAAACATTCAGTACTTC	CASSQSRQPLAKNIQYF	TRBJ2-4	many	TRBV3-1	NA
TGTGCCAGCTCACCCGCGGAGCGTGGCCTTTCCGAGCAGTACTTC	CASSPAERGLSEQYF	TRBJ2-7	many	TRBV18	NA
TGTGCCAGCAGTGAAAACCCCTTGGTGAACACTGAAGCTTTCTTT	CASSENPLVNTEAFF	TRBJ1-1	many	TRBV6-1	NA
TGTGCCAGCAGCCAACAGGGGTACCAAGAGACCCAGTACTTC	CASSQQGYQETQYF	TRBJ2-5	few	TRBV11-2	TRBD1
TGTGCCAGCAGTTCCCCGCCTGGGGCGGGTCCTCAGCCCCTCATAGCCAAAAACATTCAGTACTTC	CASSSPPGAGPQPLIAKNIQYF	TRBJ2-4	medium-sized	TRBV28	NA
TGCAGTGCTAGAGATGAACAGGTTAGCAATCAGCCCCAGCATTTT	CSARDEQVSNQPQHF	TRBJ1-5	many	TRBV20-1	NA
TGTGCCAGCAGACCCTCTGGGGGTGAGGACGAGCAGTACTTC	CASRPSGGEDEQYF	TRBJ2-7	many	TRBV28	NA
TGCGCCAGCAGTGACTTACTAGCGGGAGTCCCAGAGACCCAGTACTTC	CASSDLLAGVPETQYF	TRBJ2-5	many	TRBV10-2	TRBD2
TGTGCCAGCAGCTTAGGGAGGGCGGAGGATACGCAGTATTTT	CASSLGRAEDTQYF	TRBJ2-3	many	TRBV7-9	NA
TGTGCCAGCAGCTTAGCCTCTAGCGGGAGCCAAGAGACCCAGTACTTC	CASSLASSGSQETQYF	TRBJ2-5	medium-sized	TRBV7-6	TRBD2
TGTGCCAGTATTGGTCTAGCGGGAGAGAGGGAGCTGTTTTTT	CASIGLAGERELFF	TRBJ2-2	many	TRBV19	TRBD2
TGTGCCAGCAGCCCTTACACTGAAGCTTTCTTT	CASSPYTEAFF	TRBJ1-1	many	TRBV14	NA
TGTGCCAGCAGTGGGCGAAGACAGGGGAGCTCCTACGAGCAGTACTTC	CASSGRRQGSSYEQYF	TRBJ2-7	once	TRBV25-1	TRBD1
TGCAGCGTTGGCGGGGTCCCCTACGAGCAGTACTTC	CSVGGVPYEQYF	TRBJ2-7	many	TRBV29-1	NA
TGCGCCAGCAGCCAACAAGGAAAAATTGGCTACACCTTC	CASSQQGKIGYTF	TRBJ1-2	many	TRBV5-1	NA
TGTGCCAGCAGTTCACAGGGCTATGGCTACACCTTC	CASSSQGYGYTF	TRBJ1-2	many	TRBV12-3/TRBV12-4	NA
TGTGCCAGCAGCTTAGGGACTATTGGATATGAGCAGTTCTTC	CASSLGTIGYEQFF	TRBJ2-1	many	TRBV11-2	NA
TGTGCCAGCAGCCCCCGGGCCTTTGTAGCGGGAGGGTACAATGAGCAGTTCTTC	CASSPRAFVAGGYNEQFF	TRBJ2-1	many	TRBV7-6	TRBD2
TGCGCCAGCAGCTTGTGGGGTAGCGCGAACACAGATACGCAGTATTTT	CASSLWGSANTDTQYF	TRBJ2-3	many	TRBV5-1	NA
TGCAGTGCTAGAGAAACGGATTCCTCTGGAAACACCATATATTTT	CSARETDSSGNTIYF	TRBJ1-3	many	TRBV20-1	NA
TGTGCCAGCAGTTACTCACGACTTTACGAGCAGTACTTC	CASSYSRLYEQYF	TRBJ2-7	many	TRBV6-5	NA
TGTGCCAGCAGAAGGGAACGGGAGACTGAAGCTTTCTTT	CASRRERETEAFF	TRBJ1-1	many	TRBV6-2/TRBV6-3	NA
TGTGCCAGCAGCTCTAGGCCTGGGGACAGGGTGTCAGCGAACACCGGGGAGCTGTTTTTT	CASSSRPGDRVSANTGELFF	TRBJ2-2	many	TRBV9	TRBD1
TGTGCCAGCAGCTACAGCCCCTTGTTGAGACACTTT	CASSYSPLLRHF	TRBJ1-6	many	TRBV12-3/TRBV12-4	NA
TGTGCCAGCTCACCAACAGGATACTCCTACAATGAGCAGTTCTTC	CASSPTGYSYNEQFF	TRBJ2-1	many	TRBV18	NA
TGTGCCAGCAGCCCCGCCGATGAAGCTTTCTTT	CASSPADEAFF	TRBJ1-1	many	TRBV9	NA
TGTGCCAGCAGTCCCTATCGACAGGGTGGGTCCTACGAGCAGTACTTC	CASSPYRQGGSYEQYF	TRBJ2-7	many	TRBV6-2/TRBV6-3	TRBD1